These 9 T cell receptor beta chains came from one sample sequenced in a study of metastatic and nonmetastatic thyroid tumors. There were no patients who had received any treatment before thyroid surgery. Through MiXCR, TCRdb re-clonotyped the PCR reads. This table has about 47,000 clones, more than 20% appearing once. The sequenced material came from blood. The source is a male donor with papillary thyroid cancer or a benign thyroid nodule (not recorded which). Some clones in this sample may be carry-over from other donors' samples.

This clone was seen just once. The V and J genes are TRBV20-1 and TRBJ2-1; TRBD1 is a possible D gene (9 bases). This CDR3 has 15 residues. V was pared by 5 bases and J by 7 bases, with 21 bases between. Germline V CDR1 and CDR2: DFQATT, SNEGSKA (reference sequence). The CDR3 DNA reads as TGCAGTGCTGGGACCGGGACAGGGACTAGGAATGAGCAGTTCTTC. Amino acids: CSAGTGTGTRNEQFF.

The chain links TRBV4-3 to TRBJ1-5; D ambiguous. CDR3 length: 15 residues. Trimming took 7 bases from V and 1 from J, leaving 14 bases between them. From germline, CDR1 is LGHNA and CDR2 YSLEER. The CDR3 DNA reads as TGCGCCAGCACCCCCGACCGGGAAAGCAATCAGCCCCAGCATTTT. This sequence encodes CASTPDRESNQPQHF.

The chain joins TRBV19 to TRBJ1-5; TRBD1 agrees at 12 bases. The V and J ends lost 1 base and 7 bases, in that order; junction bases with no gene match: 5. This CDR3 has 16 residues. Germline lookup yields CDR1 LNHDA and CDR2 SQIVND (reference sequence). The CDR3 region has the DNA TGTGCCAGTAGTATAGGGACCGGGACAGGGGGCCAGCCCCAGCATTTT. Translation gives CASSIGTGTGGQPQHF.

At least ten counts were recorded for this clone. The chain is built from TRBV7-3 and TRBJ2-3; D possibly corresponds to TRBD2 (8 bases). The germline CDR1 and CDR2 sequences are SGHTA and FQGTGA. CDR3 size: 15 residues. V lost 2 bases and J lost 5, with 14 bases in between. Here the CDR3 reads CASSLREGAVDTQYF. Here the CDR3 DNA reads TGTGCCAGCAGCTTACGGGAGGGGGCAGTAGATACGCAGTATTTT.

This clone was counted ten times or more. J is TRBJ2-3 and V is TRBV5-5, with TRBD2 identical over 9 bases. Germline V lookup: CDR1 SGHKS, CDR2 YYEKEE (reference sequence). This CDR3 region has 14 residues. With V trimmed by 3 bases and J by 1 base, 0 bases remained unmatched. In DNA form, the CDR3 reads TGTGCCAGCAGCTGGACTAGCGGCACAGATACGCAGTATTTT. Translated, it gives CASSWTSGTDTQYF.

A note on this clone: Its ends do not fully match the called genes, so a read error is possible. The rearrangement uses TRBV7-8 and TRBJ1-6; the D is unclear. CDR1 is SGHVS, CDR2 FQNEAQ, per germline. This CDR3 comprises 12 residues. This CDR3 is CASRFRGSPLNF. For the CDR3, the DNA is TGTGCCAGCAGATTCCGGGGATCACCCCTCAACTTT.

J is TRBJ1-1 and V is TRBV5-6; D gene uncertain. This CDR3 contains 14 residues. Trimming pared 3 bases from V and 4 bases from J, leaving 13 bases between. Germline V CDR1 and CDR2: SGHDT, YYEEEE. The CDR3 loop reads CASSSTGLGTEAFF. The CDR3 nucleotides read TGTGCCAGCAGCTCCACCGGGTTGGGCACTGAAGCTTTCTTT.

This rearrangement joins TRBV20-1 to TRBJ1-4, with D tentatively TRBD1 (6 bases). Trimming removed 6 bases from V and 6 bases from J, with 17 bases in between. CDR1 and CDR2 from the germline V gene are DFQATT and SNEGSKA (reference sequence). The CDR3 is made up of 14 amino acids. The CDR3 nucleotides read TGCAGTGCCAGAAACAGGGCGGTATATGAAAAACTGTTTTTT. Translated: CSARNRAVYEKLFF.

At least ten counts were recorded for this clone. The V call is TRBV7-3, the J call TRBJ2-1, with TRBD2 identical over 13 bases. The trim removed 1 base at V and 5 bases at J, leaving 2 bases unmatched. CDR3 length: 16 residues. The germline V gene has CDR1 SGHTA and CDR2 FQGTGA. CDR3 DNA: TGTGCCAGCAGCTTAATCGGACTAGCGGGAGACAATGAGCAGTTCTTC. Its protein is CASSLIGLAGDNEQFF.